Listed here are 8 T cell receptor beta chains from one sample, sequenced in a study of cytomegalovirus exposure and HLA in healthy donors. Primers for the PCR totalled 60 Vbeta and 13 Jbeta. The table came from immunoSEQ multiplex PCR; TCRdb's copy has only in-frame clones and leaves some out. The table has 150,000 to 200,000 clones, roughly 85% seen once. Sequencing was carried out using PBMCs. These TCRs come from a man between 18 and 29 years old in good health and CMV-seropositive.

The V gene is TRBV7-2, the J gene TRBJ2-2; maybe TRBD1 (5 bases). CDR3 length: 14 amino acids. The germline gives CDR1 SGHTA, CDR2 FQGNSA. V was shortened by 5 bases and J by 3 bases, with 10 bases between the two germline ends. As DNA, the CDR3 is TGTGCCAGCAGCACCGGACACTACACCGGGGAGCTGTTTTTT. Translation: CASSTGHYTGELFF.

Comments on this clone: A junction boundary mismatches the germline segment, possibly from a read error. J is TRBJ2-1 and V is TRBV7-7; 8 bases agree with TRBD2. CDR1 is SSHAT, CDR2 FNYEAQ, per germline (reference sequence). The CDR3 has 14 residues. Written as DNA, the CDR3 is TGTGCTAGCAGCTTAGGTCGGGGGGGAAATGAGCAGTTCTTC. Amino acids: CASSLGRGGNEQFF.

The chain couples TRBV9 to TRBJ2-5; a possible D gene is TRBD1 (5 bases). This CDR3 region has 14 residues. Germline CDR1 is SGDLS and CDR2 is YYNGEE. Between the trimmed V and J ends, which lost 3 bases and 4 bases, there was a span of 13 bases. CDR3 residues: CASSESGAAETQYF. In DNA, the CDR3 is TGTGCCAGCAGCGAGAGTGGGGCGGCAGAGACCCAGTACTTC.

This chain uses TRBV7-8 with TRBJ2-2, with D tentatively TRBD2 (6 bases). Trimming cost V 5 bases and J 6 bases, with 10 bases left between them. CDR3 length: 13 residues. Germline V gene data show CDR1 as SGHVS and CDR2 as FQNEAQ. The CDR3 nucleotides read TGTGCCAGCAGCGGAGCGGGCTCCGGGGAGCTGTTTTTT. Amino acid sequence: CASSGAGSGELFF.

V and J are TRBV7-2 and TRBJ2-5; 12 bases map to TRBD2. CDR1 SGHTA and CDR2 FQGNSA come from the germline V gene. The V segment lost 3 bases and the J segment 5 bases; nucleotides outside the gene matches: 10. The CDR3 is 17 amino acids. The CDR3 sequence is CASSLGLLAGGMETQYF. CDR3 DNA: TGTGCCAGCAGCTTGGGGTTGCTAGCGGGAGGGATGGAGACCCAGTACTTC.

The rearrangement uses TRBV14 and TRBJ1-1, with D maybe TRBD1 (5 bases). The germline gives CDR1 SGHDN, CDR2 FVKESK. The CDR3 loop spans 16 amino acids. V shed 2 bases and J shed 5 bases, with 18 bases lying between them. The CDR3 sequence is CASSQIGAWGDTEAFF. CDR3 DNA sequence: TGTGCCAGCAGCCAAATCGGGGCCTGGGGGGATACTGAAGCTTTCTTT. Complete variable domain (other parts from reference TRBV14 and TRBJ1-1): EAGVTQFPSHSVIEKGQTVTLRCDPISGHDNLYWYRRVMGKEIKFLLHFVKESKQDESGMPNNRFLAERTGGTYSTLKVQPAELEDSGVYFCASSQIGAWGDTEAFFGQGTRLTVV.

The J gene is TRBJ2-3, the V gene TRBV7-9, with no clear D. The CDR3 consists of 13 residues. The V end was cut by 0 bases, the J end by 5 bases, with 6 bases between. Germline loops: CDR1 SEHNR, CDR2 FQNEAQ (reference sequence). This chain's CDR3 is CASSLALEDTQYF. The DNA for the CDR3 is TGTGCCAGCAGCTTAGCCCTAGAAGATACGCAGTATTTT. Looking up the rest from reference TRBV7-9 and TRBJ2-3 gives the full variable domain: DTGVSQNPRHKITKRGQNVTFRCDPISEHNRLYWYRQTLGQGPEFLTYFQNEAQLEKSRLLSDRFSAERPKGSFSTLEIQRTEQGDSAMYLCASSLALEDTQYFGPGTRLTVL.

The chain couples TRBV5-6 to TRBJ2-5, with 9 bases fitting TRBD2. The J call may be mistaken, given a closer DNA end match to TRBJ2-7. The length of the CDR3 is 15 residues. The germline gives CDR1 SGHDT, CDR2 YYEEEE. CDR3 region: CASSLAGTQGIEQYF. DNA of the CDR3: TGTGCCAGCAGCCTAGCGGGGACGCAGGGGATCGAGCAGTACTTC.